The 4 T cell receptor beta chains below were found in one sample sequenced in a study of T cell repertoires in cytomegalovirus infection. Via MiXCR, TCRdb re-called the reads, giving one row per CDR3 protein. Of fewer than 350,000 distinct CDR3 sequences listed, 15% to 20% are singletons. The sample was PBMCs. Receptor source: a human donor in good health (CMV status not recorded). Some clones in this sample may be carry-over from other donors' samples.

In this sample, this clonotype turned up many times. The chain is built from TRBV7-2 and TRBJ2-3; 8 nucleotides align to TRBD2. V shed 5 bases, J shed 3 bases, and the junction held 10 bases outside the gene matches. This CDR3 region has 16 residues. The germline V gene has CDR1 SGHTA and CDR2 FQGNSA. The CDR3 DNA reads TGTGCCAGCAGCGCGCGAGGGGCGGGGGGTACAGATACGCAGTATTTT. Translated, it gives CASSARGAGGTDTQYF.

The rearrangement uses TRBV7-2 and TRBJ1-6; a possible D gene is TRBD1 (6 bases). The CDR3 extends over 15 amino acids. V was shortened by 5 bases and J by 9 bases, with 17 bases between the two germline ends. CDR1 SGHTA and CDR2 FQGNSA come from the germline V gene. In nucleotides, the CDR3 is TGTGCCAGCAGCATTCGACAGGCCGGTATTTCACCCCTCCACTTT. It codes for CASSIRQAGISPLHF.

At least ten counts were recorded for this clonotype. The CDR3 nucleotides read TGTGCCAGCAGCTTAGTGACATACAATGAGCAGTTCTTC. Protein: CASSLVTYNEQFF. This chain links TRBV7-2 with TRBJ2-1; D remains unclear. Deletions cut 1 base from V and 4 bases from J, with 5 bases between. The V gene's germline CDR1 is SGHTA and CDR2 FQGNSA. The CDR3 is made up of 13 amino acids.

The rearrangement joins TRBV19 to TRBJ1-5, with D possibly being TRBD1 (6 bases). V lost 6 bases and J lost 3, with 12 bases in between. In germline, CDR1 is LNHDA, CDR2 SQIVND (reference sequence). The CDR3 totals 14 residues. The CDR3 nucleotides are TGTGCCAGTAGGACCGGGACACACAATCAGCCCCAGCATTTT. Its translation is CASRTGTHNQPQHF. Based on the CDR3 plus reference TRBV19 and TRBJ1-5, the full variable domain is DGGITQSPKYLFRKEGQNVTLSCEQNLNHDAMYWYRQDPGQGLRLIYYSQIVNDFQKGDIAEGYSVSREKKESFPLTVTSAQKNPTAFYLCASRTGTHNQPQHFGDGTRLSIL.